What follows is one T cell receptor beta chain and its context. Its cognate antigen is unknown. Sequenced samples came from active juvenile idiopathic arthritis patients. This sample is part of a study of circulating and synovial CD4+ cells in juvenile arthritis. Study-level points and caveats: CPL versus bulk CD4 samples: T cell genome counts differed by at least an order of magnitude.

CDR3 length equals 16 residues. Per germline, CDR1 SGHAT and CDR2 FQNNGV. Trimming pared 4 bases from V and 2 bases from J, leaving 17 bases between. The assay was immunoSEQ multiplex PCR, and TCRdb's table has in-frame clones only and misses some. The sample has roughly 33,000 clones, roughly 96% seen once; the top ten hold roughly 0.15%. The sequenced sample was CD4+ T cells from blood. The chain couples TRBV11-2 to TRBJ2-5; a possible D gene is TRBD1 (7 bases). The sequence was obtained from a human donor with juvenile idiopathic arthritis. DNA of the CDR3: TGTGCCAGCAGCTGGGGGGACAGATTTTTACAAGAGACCCAGTACTTC. This codes for CASSWGDRFLQETQYF.